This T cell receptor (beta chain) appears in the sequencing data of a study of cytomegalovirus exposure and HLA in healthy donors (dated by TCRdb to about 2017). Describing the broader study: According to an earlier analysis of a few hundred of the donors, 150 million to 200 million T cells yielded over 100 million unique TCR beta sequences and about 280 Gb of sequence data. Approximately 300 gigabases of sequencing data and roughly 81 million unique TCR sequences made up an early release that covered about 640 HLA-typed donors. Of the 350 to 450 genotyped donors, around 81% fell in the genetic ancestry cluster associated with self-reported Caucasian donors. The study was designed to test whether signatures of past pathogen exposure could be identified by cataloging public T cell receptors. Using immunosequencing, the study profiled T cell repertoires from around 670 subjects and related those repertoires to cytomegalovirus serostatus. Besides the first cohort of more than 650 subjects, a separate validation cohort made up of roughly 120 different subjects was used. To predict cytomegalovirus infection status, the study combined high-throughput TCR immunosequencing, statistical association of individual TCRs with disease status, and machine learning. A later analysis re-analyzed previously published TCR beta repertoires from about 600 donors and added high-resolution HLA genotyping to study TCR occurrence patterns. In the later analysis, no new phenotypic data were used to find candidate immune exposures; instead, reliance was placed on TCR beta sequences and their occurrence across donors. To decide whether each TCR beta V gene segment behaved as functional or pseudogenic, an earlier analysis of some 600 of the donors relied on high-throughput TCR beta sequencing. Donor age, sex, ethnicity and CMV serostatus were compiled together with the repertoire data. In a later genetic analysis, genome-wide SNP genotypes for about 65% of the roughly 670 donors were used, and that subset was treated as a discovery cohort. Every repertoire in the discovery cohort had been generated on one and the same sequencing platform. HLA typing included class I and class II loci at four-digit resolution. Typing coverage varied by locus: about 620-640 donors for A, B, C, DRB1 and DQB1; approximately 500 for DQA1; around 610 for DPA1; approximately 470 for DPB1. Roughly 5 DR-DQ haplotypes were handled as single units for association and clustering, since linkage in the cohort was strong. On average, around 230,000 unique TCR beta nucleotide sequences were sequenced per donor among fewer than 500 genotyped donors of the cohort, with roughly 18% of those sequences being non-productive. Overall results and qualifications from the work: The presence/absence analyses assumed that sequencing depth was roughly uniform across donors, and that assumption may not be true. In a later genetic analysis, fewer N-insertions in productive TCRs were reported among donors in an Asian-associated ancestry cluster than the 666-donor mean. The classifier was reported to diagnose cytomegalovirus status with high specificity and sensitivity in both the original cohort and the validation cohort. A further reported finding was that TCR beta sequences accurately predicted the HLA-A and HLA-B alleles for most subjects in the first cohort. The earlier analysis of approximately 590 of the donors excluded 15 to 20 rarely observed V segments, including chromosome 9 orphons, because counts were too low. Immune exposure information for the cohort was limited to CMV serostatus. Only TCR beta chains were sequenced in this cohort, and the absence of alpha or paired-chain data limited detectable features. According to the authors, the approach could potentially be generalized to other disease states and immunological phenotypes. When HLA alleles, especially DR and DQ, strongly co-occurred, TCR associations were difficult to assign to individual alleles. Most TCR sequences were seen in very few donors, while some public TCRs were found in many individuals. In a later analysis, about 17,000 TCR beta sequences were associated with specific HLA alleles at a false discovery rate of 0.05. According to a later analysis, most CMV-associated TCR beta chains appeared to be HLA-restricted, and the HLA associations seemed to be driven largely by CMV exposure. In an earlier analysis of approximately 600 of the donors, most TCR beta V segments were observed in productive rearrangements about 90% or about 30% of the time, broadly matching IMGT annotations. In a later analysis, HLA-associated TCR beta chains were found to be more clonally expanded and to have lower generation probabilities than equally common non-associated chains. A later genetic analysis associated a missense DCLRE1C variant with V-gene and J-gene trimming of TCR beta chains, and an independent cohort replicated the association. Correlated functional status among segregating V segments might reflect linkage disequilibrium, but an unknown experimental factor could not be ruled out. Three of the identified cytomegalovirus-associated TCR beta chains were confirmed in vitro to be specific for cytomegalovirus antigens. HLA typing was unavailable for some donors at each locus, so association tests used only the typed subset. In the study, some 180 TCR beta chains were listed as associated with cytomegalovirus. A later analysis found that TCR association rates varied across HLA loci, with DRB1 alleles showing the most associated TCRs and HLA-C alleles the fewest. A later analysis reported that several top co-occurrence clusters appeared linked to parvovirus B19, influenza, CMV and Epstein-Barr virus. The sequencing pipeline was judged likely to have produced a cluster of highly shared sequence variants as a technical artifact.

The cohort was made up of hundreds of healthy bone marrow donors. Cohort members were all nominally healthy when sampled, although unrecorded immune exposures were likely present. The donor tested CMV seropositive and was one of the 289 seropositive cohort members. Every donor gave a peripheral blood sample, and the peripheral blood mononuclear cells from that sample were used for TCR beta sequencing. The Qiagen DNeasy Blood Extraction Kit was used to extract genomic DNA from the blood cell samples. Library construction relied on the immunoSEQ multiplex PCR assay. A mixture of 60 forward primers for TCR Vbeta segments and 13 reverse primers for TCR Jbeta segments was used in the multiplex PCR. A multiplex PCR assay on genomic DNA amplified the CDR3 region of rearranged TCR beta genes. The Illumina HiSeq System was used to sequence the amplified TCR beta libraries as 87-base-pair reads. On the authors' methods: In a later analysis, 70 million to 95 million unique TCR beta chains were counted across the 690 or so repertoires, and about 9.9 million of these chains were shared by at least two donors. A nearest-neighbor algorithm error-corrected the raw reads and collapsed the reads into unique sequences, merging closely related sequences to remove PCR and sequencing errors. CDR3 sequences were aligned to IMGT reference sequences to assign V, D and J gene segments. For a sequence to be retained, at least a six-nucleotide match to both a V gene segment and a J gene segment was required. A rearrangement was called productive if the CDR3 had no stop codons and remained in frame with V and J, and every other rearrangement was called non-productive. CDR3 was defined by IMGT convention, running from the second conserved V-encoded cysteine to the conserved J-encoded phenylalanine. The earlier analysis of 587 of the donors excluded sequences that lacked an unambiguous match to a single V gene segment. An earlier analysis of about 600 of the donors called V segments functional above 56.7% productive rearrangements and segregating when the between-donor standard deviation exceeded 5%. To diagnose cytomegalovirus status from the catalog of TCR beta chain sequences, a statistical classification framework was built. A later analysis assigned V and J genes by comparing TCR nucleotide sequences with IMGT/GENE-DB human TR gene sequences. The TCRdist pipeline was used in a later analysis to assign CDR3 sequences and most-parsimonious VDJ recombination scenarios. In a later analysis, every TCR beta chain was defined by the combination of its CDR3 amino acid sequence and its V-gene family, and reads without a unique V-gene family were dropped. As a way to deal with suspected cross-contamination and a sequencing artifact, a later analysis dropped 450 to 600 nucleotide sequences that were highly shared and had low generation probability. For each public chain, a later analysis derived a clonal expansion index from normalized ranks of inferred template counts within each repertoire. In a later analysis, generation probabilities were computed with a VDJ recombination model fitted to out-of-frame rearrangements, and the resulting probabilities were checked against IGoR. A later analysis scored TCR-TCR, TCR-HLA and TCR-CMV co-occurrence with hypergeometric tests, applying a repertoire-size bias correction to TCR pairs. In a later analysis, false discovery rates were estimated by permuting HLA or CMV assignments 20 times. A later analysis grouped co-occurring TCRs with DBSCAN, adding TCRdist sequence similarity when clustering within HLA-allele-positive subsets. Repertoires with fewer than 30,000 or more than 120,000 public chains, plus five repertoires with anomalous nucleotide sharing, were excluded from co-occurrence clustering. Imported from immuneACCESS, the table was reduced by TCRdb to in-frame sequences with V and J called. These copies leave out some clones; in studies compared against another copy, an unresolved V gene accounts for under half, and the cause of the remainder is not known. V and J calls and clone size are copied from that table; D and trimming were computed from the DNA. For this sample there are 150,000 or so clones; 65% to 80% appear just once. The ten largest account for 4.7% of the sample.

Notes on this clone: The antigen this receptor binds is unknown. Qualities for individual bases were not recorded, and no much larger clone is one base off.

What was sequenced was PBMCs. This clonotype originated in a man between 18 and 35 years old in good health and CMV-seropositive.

For the CDR3, the sequence is CASRGTGGSNQPQHF. The DNA sequence is TGTGCCAGCAGAGGGACAGGGGGAAGCAATCAGCCCCAGCATTTT. The sequence links TRBV2 to TRBJ1-5; the central 11 bases match TRBD1. The germline V gene yields SNHLY for CDR1 and FYNNEI for CDR2. The CDR3 numbers 15 residues from cysteine through phenylalanine. This entry keeps only the CDR3 DNA: 45 bases, framed from base 1. Ends trimmed: V by 6 bases, J by 1 base; bases unmatched to a gene: 2.